This is a list of T cell receptor beta chains from one sample in a study of liver allograft versus peripheral blood T cells. TCRdb re-derived calls from the reads in MiXCR, one entry per CDR3 protein. The sample carries over 5,500 distinct CDR3 sequences, less than 20% recorded once. The receptor source for this set is a human patient who had a liver transplant. Part of the T cells may come from the graft donor. The conserved cysteine and the conserved F or W are not part of the CDR3 here. Fields, in order: V gene, J gene, D gene, CDR3 protein. The D gene is left open where the match is weak.

>TRBV12-3/TRBV12-4|TRBJ2-7|TRBD1
ASSSRRDRTSYEQY
>TRBV18|TRBJ1-5|NA
ASSPGGRSNQPQH
>TRBV9|TRBJ2-7|NA
SSSVDRSSYEQY
>TRBV7-9|TRBJ1-1|TRBD1
ASSLYTGGIKGTEAF
>TRBV11-1|TRBJ1-1|NA
ASSSNREYPEAF
>TRBV7-9|TRBJ1-2|NA
ASNPRGEIHYGYT
>TRBV27|TRBJ1-5|NA
ASSLARDENQPQH
>TRBV27|TRBJ1-3|NA
ASGPGGDTIY
>TRBV6-6|TRBJ1-2|NA
ASSYSIRAGLNYGYT
>TRBV7-9|TRBJ1-1|NA
ASTLDSSMTEAF
>TRBV2|TRBJ2-3|TRBD2
ASRGLVGY
>TRBV20-1|TRBJ1-5|NA
SAAVPSNQPQH
>TRBV2|TRBJ2-1|NA
ASSLVQGSRTYNEQF
>TRBV6-5|TRBJ1-4|NA
ASSYPGQSATNEKLF
>TRBV29-1|TRBJ1-1|NA
SVLGGGSTEAF
>TRBV10-3|TRBJ1-4|TRBD1
AISEPTGLANEKLF
>TRBV6-6|TRBJ1-6|NA
ASSYTPGPKSPLH
>TRBV7-9|TRBJ2-1|NA
ASSLAGEQF
>TRBV7-9|TRBJ2-1|NA
ASSSTRNEQF
>TRBV20-1|TRBJ1-1|TRBD1
SASSPLLKGTGLTEAF
>TRBV7-9|TRBJ1-2|NA
ASSPEGVRDYGYT
>TRBV27|TRBJ1-2|NA
ASSLGLNWGYT
>TRBV15|TRBJ1-4|TRBD1
ATSRDGQGGEKLF
>TRBV19|TRBJ1-6|NA
ASNGVSGNSPLH
>TRBV6-2/TRBV6-3|TRBJ2-7|TRBD1
ASSYSMLDRDRGYEQY
>TRBV20-1|TRBJ1-2|TRBD1
SASPGTGGQYGYT
>TRBV20-1|TRBJ1-4|NA
SAFHWEQLGEKLF
>TRBV5-4|TRBJ2-7|NA
ASSFGPQGVEQY
>TRBV20-1|TRBJ1-2|TRBD1
SARGRTGRLDYGYT
>TRBV7-2|TRBJ1-1|NA
ASSLVGAGEGAF
>TRBV15|TRBJ2-7|NA
ATSRDRGDEQY